The TCR beta chain described here comes from a study of cytomegalovirus exposure and HLA in healthy donors. General study results and limits: An assumption of roughly uniform sequencing depth across donors underlay the presence/absence analyses. Listed as cytomegalovirus-associated were 150 to 200 TCR beta chains. It has been reported that TCR beta sequences accurately predicted the HLA-A and HLA-B alleles of most subjects.

As regards this clone: As yet, its antigen is unknown.

The PCR made use of 60 Vbeta and 13 Jbeta primers. Sequenced by immunoSEQ multiplex PCR; TCRdb stores in-frame clones only, minus some. Among more than 200,000 clones, approximately 70% were seen once, and the ten largest hold 2.5% to 3%. The sequence came from a man in his forties in good health and CMV-seropositive. The specimen was PBMCs.

The CDR3 DNA is TGTGCCAGCAGCGTATCCCAGGGACTAGCTCGCAATGAGCAGTTCTTC. Its protein product is CASSVSQGLARNEQFF. J is TRBJ2-1 and V is TRBV9, with TRBD2 matching 9 bases. The V segment lost 1 base and the J segment 6 bases; nucleotides outside the gene matches: 8. Germline CDR1 is SGDLS and CDR2 is YYNGEE. The CDR3 spans 16 residues.